The 21 T cell receptor beta chains presented below share a single source sample, sequenced in a study of beta chain features in type 1 diabetes. The study, taken as a whole, reports: Shorter TCRB CDR3s, moderately but significantly so, were found in Type 1 diabetes patients in all four CD4+ subsets.

The entirety of the isolated RNA underwent reverse transcription, so expressed TCRB transcripts were sequenced. Here immunoSEQ multiplex PCR was the method, and the copy in TCRdb shows in-frame clones only, minus some. Seen here are 200,000 to 300,000 clones, about a fifth observed once, and the top ten hold 0.028%. Their antigen targets remain unknown. Sequenced: naive CD4+ T cells from blood. Receptors originate from a middle-aged woman with type 1 diabetes.

J is TRBJ1-1 and V is TRBV5-4; TRBD1 aligns across 7 bases. After removal of 2 bases from V and 2 bases from J, the junction contained 6 bases not matched to a gene. CDR3 length: 15 residues. Germline V gives CDR1 SGHNT, CDR2 YYREEE (reference sequence). The CDR3 here is CASSFGQADNTEAFF. In DNA form, the CDR3 reads TGTGCCAGCAGCTTTGGACAGGCAGATAACACTGAAGCTTTCTTT. Full variable domain (outside the CDR3, taken from reference TRBV5-4 and TRBJ1-1): ETGVTQSPTHLIKTRGQQVTLRCSSQSGHNTVSWYQQALGQGPQFIFQYYREEENGRGNFPPRFSGLQFPNYSSELNVNALELDDSALYLCASSFGQADNTEAFFGQGTRLTVV.

The chain carries TRBV29-1 and TRBJ1-1; 7 bases map to TRBD1. This CDR3 region has 14 residues. Germline CDR1 is SQVTM and CDR2 is ANQGSEA. The ends lost 6 bases at V and 3 bases at J; junction bases unmatched: 10. CDR3 in amino acids: CSVAGGIEYTEAFF. CDR3 DNA sequence: TGCAGCGTAGCAGGGGGGATCGAATACACTGAAGCTTTCTTT.

A few counts support this clone. J is TRBJ1-1 and V is TRBV7-2; 7 bases match TRBD1. J was trimmed by 6 bases and V by 3 bases; bases with no gene match: 13. The length of the CDR3 is 16 residues. CDR1 and CDR2 from the germline V gene are SGHTA and FQGNSA. CDR3 protein: CASSFWGDRVGSEAFF. In DNA, the CDR3 is TGTGCCAGCAGCTTCTGGGGCGACAGGGTCGGATCTGAAGCTTTCTTT.

The gene calls are TRBV30 and TRBJ1-1; D unclear. The CDR3 contains 12 residues. The germline gives CDR1 GTSNPN, CDR2 SVGIG (reference sequence). Trimming left V 1 base short and J 6 bases short, with 9 bases between. The CDR3 coding sequence is TGTGCCTGGAGTGCGTCAGGTTCTGAAGCTTTCTTT. This encodes CAWSASGSEAFF.

This chain joins TRBV18 and TRBJ2-2, with TRBD1 as a possible D gene (5 bases). The CDR3 consists of 16 residues. CDR1 and CDR2 (germline): KGHSH, LQKENI. The ends were cut back, 2 bases at V and 4 bases at J, with 14 bases in the middle. In DNA form, the CDR3 reads TGTGCCAGCTCACCAAACAGGATCATCATCACCGGGGAGCTGTTTTTT. Protein: CASSPNRIIITGELFF.

Regarding this clone: One end of the junction varies from germline; a read error may be responsible. The V and J genes are TRBV29-1 and TRBJ2-7; 7 bases fit TRBD1. This CDR3 contains 13 residues. From germline, CDR1 is SQVTM and CDR2 ANQGSEA. DNA for the CDR3: TGCAGCGTGGAAGGTCGGGACAGCTACGAGCAGTACTTC. The encoded protein is CSVEGRDSYEQYF.

V usage is TRBV4-3 and J usage is TRBJ1-1; D call uncertain. V was pared by 1 base and J by 3 bases, with 12 bases between. The CDR3 is 15 amino acids. The germline gives CDR1 LGHNA, CDR2 YSLEER. The DNA for the CDR3 is TGCGCCAGCAGCCAAGCTCCCATCCAGGACACTGAAGCTTTCTTT. Its translation: CASSQAPIQDTEAFF.

Here the CDR3 reads CASSIAGRNNSPLHF. DNA of the CDR3: TGCGCCAGCAGCATAGCGGGACGGAATAATTCACCCCTCCACTTT. The genes are TRBV4-1 and TRBJ1-6, with a tentative D call TRBD1 (5 bases). Trimming shortened V by 5 bases and J by 5 bases, and 13 bases separated the two germline ends. The CDR3 contains 15 residues. The V gene's germline CDR1 is MGHRA and CDR2 YSYEKL.

V gene TRBV5-1 combines with J gene TRBJ2-1; 9 bases match TRBD1. The CDR3 is 16 amino acids. V trimming: 0 bases; J trimming: 4 bases; junction bases outside the gene matches: 5. Germline V gives CDR1 SGHRS, CDR2 YFSETQ. CDR3 residues: CASSLGPGTGYNEQFF. In DNA, the CDR3 is TGCGCCAGCAGCTTGGGCCCCGGGACAGGGTACAATGAGCAGTTCTTC.

The chain recombines TRBV6-5 with TRBJ2-7; possible D gene TRBD2, 6 bases. The V and J ends lost 6 bases and 3 bases respectively, with 12 bases between them. Germline V CDR1 and CDR2: MNHEY, SVGAGI. The CDR3 runs 13 residues. The CDR3 spells CASRPNGGYEQYF. The CDR3 DNA follows: TGTGCCAGCAGGCCCAACGGGGGCTACGAGCAGTACTTC.

In this sample, this clone turned up a few times. CDR3 coding DNA: TGTGCCAGCAGGATAACAGGAAACTTCTACGAGCAGTACTTC. This encodes CASRITGNFYEQYF. V gene TRBV11-2 combines with J gene TRBJ2-7; the D gene is possibly TRBD1 (5 bases). Germline CDR1 is SGHAT and CDR2 is FQNNGV. V was pared by 6 bases and J by 3 bases, with 15 bases between. The CDR3 runs 14 residues. Together with reference TRBV11-2 and TRBJ2-7, the CDR3 gives the full variable domain: EAGVAQSPRYKIIEKRQSVAFWCNPISGHATLYWYQQILGQGPKLLIQFQNNGVVDDSQLPKDRFSAERLKGVDSTLKIQPAKLEDSAVYLCASRITGNFYEQYFGPGTRLTVT.

This clone has more than one count but fewer than ten. At one end, the junction sequence differs from germline, possibly due to a read error. The chain couples TRBV29-1 to TRBJ2-7; 9 positions agree with TRBD1. The germline gives CDR1 SQVTM, CDR2 ANQGSEA. The CDR3 consists of 13 residues. The CDR3 DNA is TGCAGCGTTGCAGACAGGGGGTCCTCCGAGCAGTACTTC. This codes for CSVADRGSSEQYF.

This chain links TRBV7-2 with TRBJ2-7, with 14 bases lining up with TRBD2. Germline CDR1 SGHTA, CDR2 FQGNSA. Trimming cost V 2 bases and J 4 bases; bases outside gene matches: 7. The CDR3 is 17 residues long. This CDR3 is CASSLTGTSGSAYEQYF. In nucleotides, the CDR3 is TGTGCCAGCAGCTTAACCGGGACTAGCGGGAGTGCTTACGAGCAGTACTTC.

V is TRBV5-4 and J is TRBJ1-2, with D unresolved. This CDR3 is 12 amino acids long. The V end lost 4 bases, the J end lost 4 bases, and 8 bases lay between the germline ends. Germline CDR1 is SGHNT and CDR2 is YYREEE (reference sequence). The chain's CDR3 is CASSTGVYGYTF. As DNA, the CDR3 is TGTGCCAGCAGCACGGGAGTCTATGGCTACACCTTC.

J is TRBJ2-7 and V is TRBV7-2; 9 bases match TRBD1. V shed 4 bases, J shed 1 base, and the junction held 5 bases outside the gene matches. Germline loops: CDR1 SGHTA, CDR2 FQGNSA. The CDR3 extends over 15 amino acids. CDR3 nucleotide sequence: TGTGCCAGCAGCTCAAGGGGGACAGGGTCCTACGAGCAGTACTTC. This gives the protein CASSSRGTGSYEQYF.

The chain joins TRBV18 to TRBJ1-4, with D maybe TRBD1 (6 bases). Trimming stripped 4 bases from V and 7 bases from J, with 10 bases between. Germline CDR1 is KGHSH and CDR2 is LQKENI. CDR3 length: 13 amino acids. Here the CDR3 reads CASSRDKTEKLFF. CDR3 DNA: TGTGCCAGCTCACGGGACAAGACTGAAAAACTGTTTTTT.

The chain employs TRBV28 and TRBJ2-7; 8 nucleotides line up with TRBD1. Germline lookup yields CDR1 MDHEN and CDR2 SYDVKM. Germline trimming cut 4 bases from V and 6 bases from J; bases unmatched to any gene: 2. This CDR3 is 12 amino acids long. Written as DNA, the CDR3 is TGTGCCAGCAGTTCGACAGGGGTCGAGCAGTACTTC. Its translation is CASSSTGVEQYF.

In its sample, this clone was seen a few times. The chain links TRBV30 to TRBJ1-2; the D is unclear. Germline V CDR1 and CDR2: GTSNPN, SVGIG (reference sequence). CDR3 length: 14 residues. With 0 bases removed from V and 0 bases from J, the gap between germline ends came to 8 bases. The CDR3 DNA reads as TGTGCCTGGAGTGTACATACAGCTAACTATGGCTACACCTTC. This translates into CAWSVHTANYGYTF.

This clone was seen only a few times. The J gene is TRBJ2-6, the V gene TRBV9, with 8 bases that match TRBD1. J was trimmed by 3 bases and V by 4 bases; bases with no gene match: 3. This CDR3 has 15 residues. Germline-derived CDR1 and CDR2 are SGDLS and YYNGEE. The DNA of the CDR3 is TGTGCCAGCAGCCGGACAGGGAGTGGGGCCAACGTCCTGACTTTC. The encoded protein is CASSRTGSGANVLTF.

The chain joins TRBV4-1 to TRBJ1-6; D ambiguous. With 0 bases removed from V and 10 bases from J, the gap between germline ends came to 19 bases. The CDR3 is made up of 17 amino acids. Germline V gives CDR1 MGHRA, CDR2 YSYEKL. The CDR3 loop is CASSQDWHSSFWSPLHF. The CDR3 nucleotides read TGCGCCAGCAGCCAAGATTGGCACAGTTCCTTTTGGTCACCCCTCCACTTT.

This chain joins TRBV6-6 and TRBJ2-1; D is perhaps TRBD1 (5 bases). The CDR3 covers 16 residues. In germline, CDR1 is MNHNY, CDR2 SVGAGI (reference sequence). The ends were cut back, 2 bases at V and 4 bases at J, with 15 bases in the middle. This CDR3 reads CASSYTDSRIYNEQFF. The CDR3 coding sequence is TGTGCCAGCAGTTACACTGACAGTAGGATTTACAATGAGCAGTTCTTC.